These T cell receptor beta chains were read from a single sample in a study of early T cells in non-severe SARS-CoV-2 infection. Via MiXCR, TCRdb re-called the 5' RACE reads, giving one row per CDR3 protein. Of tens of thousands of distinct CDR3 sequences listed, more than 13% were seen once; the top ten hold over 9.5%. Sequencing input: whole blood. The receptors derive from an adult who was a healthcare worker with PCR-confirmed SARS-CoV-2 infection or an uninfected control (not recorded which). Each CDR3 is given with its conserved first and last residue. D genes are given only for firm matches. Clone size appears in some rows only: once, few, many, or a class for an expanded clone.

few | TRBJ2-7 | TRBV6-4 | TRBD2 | CARPDEGWGGYEQYF | TGTGCCAGACCCGATGAGGGTTGGGGGGGCTACGAGCAGTACTTC
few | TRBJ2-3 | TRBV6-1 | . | CASSEQGTTDTQYF | TGTGCCAGCAGTGAACAGGGGACCACAGATACGCAGTATTTT
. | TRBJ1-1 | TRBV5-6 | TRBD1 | CASSLLGQGVGEAFF | TGTGCCAGCAGCTTATTGGGACAGGGAGTAGGTGAAGCTTTCTTT
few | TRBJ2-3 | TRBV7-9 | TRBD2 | CASSLGSGGRTDTQYF | TGTGCCAGCAGCTTGGGGAGCGGGGGACGCACAGATACGCAGTATTTT
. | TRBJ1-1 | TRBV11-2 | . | CASSFRGPGTEAFF | TGTGCCAGCAGCTTTCGAGGGCCAGGGACTGAAGCTTTCTTT
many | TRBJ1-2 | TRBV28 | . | CASSFNYGYTF | TGTGCCAGCAGTTTCAACTATGGCTACACCTTC
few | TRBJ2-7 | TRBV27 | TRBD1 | CASSYGTGTGAYEQYF | TGTGCCAGCAGTTACGGGACGGGGACAGGGGCCTACGAGCAGTACTTC
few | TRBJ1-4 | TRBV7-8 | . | CASSRDGTAVEKLFF | TGTGCCAGCAGCCGGGACGGGACCGCCGTGGAAAAACTGTTTTTT
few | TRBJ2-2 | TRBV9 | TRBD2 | CASGVLAGVNTGELFF | TGTGCCAGCGGAGTCCTAGCGGGGGTTAACACCGGGGAGCTGTTTTTT
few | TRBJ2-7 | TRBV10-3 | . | CAISATGTYEQYF | TGTGCCATCAGTGCGACAGGAACCTACGAGCAGTACTTC
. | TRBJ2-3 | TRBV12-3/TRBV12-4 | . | CASGPGSTDTQYF | TGTGCCAGCGGCCCGGGCAGCACAGATACGCAGTATTTT
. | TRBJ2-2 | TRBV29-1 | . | CSVERQGGGELFF | TGCAGCGTTGAGAGGCAGGGCGGCGGGGAGCTGTTTTTT
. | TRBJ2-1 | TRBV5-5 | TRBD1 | CASSLGRQGYSYNEQFF | TGTGCCAGCAGCTTGGGGAGACAGGGATACTCCTACAATGAGCAGTTCTTC
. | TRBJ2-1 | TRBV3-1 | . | CASSQVRRTSDNEQFF | TGTGCCAGCAGCCAAGTCCGGCGGACAAGCGACAATGAGCAGTTCTTC
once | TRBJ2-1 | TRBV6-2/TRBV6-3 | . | CASGLAPSSYNEQFF | TGTGCCAGCGGCTTAGCGCCGAGCTCCTACAATGAGCAGTTCTTC
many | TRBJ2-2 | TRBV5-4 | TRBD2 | CASSSGLAGELFF | TGTGCCAGCAGTTCAGGACTAGCCGGGGAGCTGTTTTTT
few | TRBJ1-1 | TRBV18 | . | CASCQRGDDTEAFF | TGTGCCAGCTGTCAGAGGGGGGACGACACTGAAGCTTTCTTT
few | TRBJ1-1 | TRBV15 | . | CATSSQRVNTEAFF | TGTGCCACCAGCTCCCAGCGCGTGAACACTGAAGCTTTCTTT
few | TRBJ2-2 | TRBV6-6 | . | CASSYGSPWTGELFF | TGTGCCAGCAGTTACGGCTCCCCCTGGACCGGGGAGCTGTTTTTT
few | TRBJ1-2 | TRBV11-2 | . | CASSPLGWYGYTF | TGTGCCAGCAGCCCCCTTGGTTGGTATGGCTACACCTTC
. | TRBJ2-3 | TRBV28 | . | CASKVGDADTQYF | TGTGCCAGCAAAGTCGGGGATGCAGATACGCAGTATTTT
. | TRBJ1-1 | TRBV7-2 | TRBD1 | CASSPGQGVAFF | TGTGCCAGCAGCCCCGGACAGGGCGTAGCTTTCTTT
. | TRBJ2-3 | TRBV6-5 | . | CASSYWAGRTTDTQYF | TGTGCCAGCAGTTACTGGGCGGGCCGAACCACAGATACGCAGTATTTT
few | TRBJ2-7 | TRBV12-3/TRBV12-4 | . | CASSPDRSSYEQYF | TGTGCCAGCAGTCCAGACAGGTCTTCCTACGAGCAGTACTTC
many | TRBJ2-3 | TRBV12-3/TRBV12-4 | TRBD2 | CASSTKRGGSTDTQYF | TGTGCCAGCAGCACTAAGCGGGGGGGAAGCACAGATACGCAGTATTTT
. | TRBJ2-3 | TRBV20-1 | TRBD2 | CSARDNSGGPTSTDTQYF | TGCAGTGCTAGAGACAATAGCGGGGGGCCAACTAGCACAGATACGCAGTATTTT
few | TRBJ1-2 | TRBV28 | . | CASRSENGRTYGYTF | TGTGCCAGCCGTTCGGAGAATGGACGGACCTATGGCTACACCTTC
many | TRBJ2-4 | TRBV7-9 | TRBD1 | CASSLAGQGFGNIQYF | TGTGCCAGCAGCTTAGCTGGACAGGGGTTCGGGAACATTCAGTACTTC
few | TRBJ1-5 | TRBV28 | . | CASTYSNQPQHF | TGTGCCAGCACTTATAGCAATCAGCCCCAGCATTTT
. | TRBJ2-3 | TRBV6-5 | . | CASGRRTPTDTQYF | TGTGCCAGCGGCCGTAGAACCCCCACAGATACGCAGTATTTT
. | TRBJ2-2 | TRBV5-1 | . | CASSLRGANTGELFF | TGCGCCAGCAGCTTGCGGGGGGCCAACACCGGGGAGCTGTTTTTT
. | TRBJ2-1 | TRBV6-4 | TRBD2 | CASSTSGGADEQFF | TGTGCCAGCAGTACTAGCGGGGGGGCCGATGAGCAGTTCTTC
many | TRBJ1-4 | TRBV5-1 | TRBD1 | CASSLIQGEGGKLFF | TGCGCCAGCAGCTTGATTCAGGGGGAAGGTGGAAAACTGTTTTTT
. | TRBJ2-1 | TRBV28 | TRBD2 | CASSFASGVGEQFF | TGTGCCAGCAGTTTTGCTAGCGGGGTTGGTGAGCAGTTCTTC
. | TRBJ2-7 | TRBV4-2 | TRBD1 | CASSQDPPGQLSYEQYF | TGTGCCAGCAGCCAAGATCCTCCGGGACAGCTCTCCTACGAGCAGTACTTC
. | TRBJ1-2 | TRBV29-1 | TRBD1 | CSADTGDRNYGYTF | TGCAGCGCCGACACAGGGGATAGGAACTATGGCTACACCTTC
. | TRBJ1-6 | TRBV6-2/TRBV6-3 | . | CASSWFNSPLHF | TGTGCCAGCAGTTGGTTTAATTCACCCCTCCACTTT
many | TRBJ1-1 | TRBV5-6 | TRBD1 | CASSKTGGSPRRAFF | TGTGCCAGCAGCAAAACAGGGGGATCCCCAAGGAGGGCTTTCTTT
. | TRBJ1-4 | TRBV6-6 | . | CASSYSGLAGGATNEKLFF | TGTGCCAGCAGTTACTCCGGACTAGCGGGGGGTGCAACTAATGAAAAACTGTTTTTT
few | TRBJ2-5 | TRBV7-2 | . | CASSFLLGGPKGTQYF | TGTGCCAGCAGCTTCCTCCTCGGGGGCCCGAAGGGGACCCAGTACTTC
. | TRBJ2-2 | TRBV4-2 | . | CASSQLFTGELFF | TGTGCCAGCAGCCAACTATTCACCGGGGAGCTGTTTTTT
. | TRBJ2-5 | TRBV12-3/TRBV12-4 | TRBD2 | CASSFATSGGARWTQETQYF | TGTGCCAGCAGTTTCGCGACTAGCGGGGGGGCGAGATGGACGCAAGAGACCCAGTACTTC
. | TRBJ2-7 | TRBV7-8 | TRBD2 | CASSQSASGGFSYEQYF | TGTGCCAGCAGCCAGTCCGCTAGCGGGGGTTTCTCCTACGAGCAGTACTTC
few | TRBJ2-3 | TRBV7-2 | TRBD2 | CASSFPSGPRTDTQYF | TGTGCCAGCAGCTTCCCTAGCGGGCCCCGCACAGATACGCAGTATTTT
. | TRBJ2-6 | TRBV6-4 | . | CASSETGPSGANVLTF | TGTGCCAGCAGTGAAACAGGGCCCTCTGGGGCCAACGTCCTGACTTTC
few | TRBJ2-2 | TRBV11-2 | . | CASSHEVWAVNTGELFF | TGTGCCAGCAGCCACGAAGTGTGGGCGGTCAACACCGGGGAGCTGTTTTTT
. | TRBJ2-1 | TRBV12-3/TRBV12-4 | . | CASSFGDYNEQFF | TGTGCCAGCAGTTTTGGGGATTACAATGAGCAGTTCTTC
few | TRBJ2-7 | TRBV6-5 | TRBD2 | CASRTRTSGSYEQYF | TGTGCCAGCAGAACCCGGACTAGCGGCTCCTACGAGCAGTACTTC
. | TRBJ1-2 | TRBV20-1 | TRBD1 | CSARQGTNYGYTF | TGCAGTGCAAGACAGGGGACCAACTATGGCTACACCTTC
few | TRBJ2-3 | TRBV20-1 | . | CSARDQLGTDTQYF | TGCAGTGCTAGAGATCAGCTGGGAACAGATACGCAGTATTTT
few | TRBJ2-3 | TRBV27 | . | CASSPPASANTQYF | TGTGCCAGCAGTCCCCCAGCTAGCGCTAATACGCAGTATTTT
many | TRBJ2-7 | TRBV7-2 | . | CASSLSSGQGSYEQYF | TGTGCCAGCAGCTTGTCTTCAGGGCAGGGATCCTACGAGCAGTACTTC
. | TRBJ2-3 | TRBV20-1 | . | CSASLSTQGNTDTQYF | TGCAGTGCTAGCCTATCAACCCAAGGGAACACAGATACGCAGTATTTT
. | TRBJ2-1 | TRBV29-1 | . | CSGLIDNGVYNEQFF | TGCAGCGGCTTAATCGACAATGGGGTGTACAATGAGCAGTTCTTC
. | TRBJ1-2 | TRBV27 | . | CASSWRFGGTINYGYTF | TGTGCCAGCAGTTGGCGATTTGGGGGAACCATCAACTATGGCTACACCTTC
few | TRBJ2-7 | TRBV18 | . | CASSPQKGYEQYF | TGTGCCAGCTCACCACAGAAGGGCTACGAGCAGTACTTC